The text below deals with one T cell receptor (beta chain). Both 60 Vbeta primers and 13 Jbeta primers went into the PCR. Data came from immunoSEQ multiplex PCR; TCRdb stores just in-frame clones and leaves some out. The sample carries under 150,000 clones, 60% to 85% recorded once. The data belong to a study of cytomegalovirus exposure and HLA in healthy donors. The donors (healthy individuals) were bone marrow donors. The CDR3 covers 18 residues. With V trimmed by 10 bases and J by 1 base, 14 bases remained unmatched. Per germline, CDR1 MNHEY and CDR2 SMNVEV (reference sequence). This chain joins TRBV27 and TRBJ2-6, with TRBD1 matching 9 bases. Material for sequencing was PBMCs. This sequence originates from a man between 18 and 29 years old in good health and CMV-seronegative. CDR3 amino acids: CATLKQGAYQSGANVLTF. The DNA of the CDR3 is TGTGCCACTCTCAAACAGGGGGCCTATCAATCTGGGGCCAACGTCCTGACTTTC.